The 10 T cell receptor beta chains below come from one sample, sequenced in a study of siplizumab effects on memory and regulatory T cells. Data came from immunoSEQ multiplex PCR; TCRdb stores just in-frame clones and leaves some out. The profile shows some 100,000 clones, about 95% of them singletons. Sequences were obtained from non-Treg CD4+ T cells sorted from blood. The receptors stem from a human donor in good health.

This chain links TRBV28 with TRBJ1-5, with D possibly being TRBD1 (6 bases). Germline loops: CDR1 MDHEN, CDR2 SYDVKM. The CDR3 sequence is 17 residues long. Trimming shortened V by 6 bases and J by 0 bases, and 18 bases separated the two germline ends. The chain's CDR3 is CASRRGVTPYSNQPQHF. In nucleotides, the CDR3 is TGTGCCAGCAGAAGGGGGGTTACCCCTTATAGCAATCAGCCCCAGCATTTT.

This chain links TRBV5-6 with TRBJ1-5; 8 bases agree with TRBD1. The CDR3 is 15 amino acids. Germline trimming cut 1 base from V and 5 bases from J; bases unmatched to any gene: 5. Germline CDR1 is SGHDT and CDR2 is YYEEEE. Here the CDR3 reads CASSLRGTGYQPQHF. The CDR3 coding sequence is TGTGCCAGCAGCTTGAGGGGGACAGGCTATCAGCCCCAGCATTTT.

This chain joins TRBV9 and TRBJ2-1, with D possibly called TRBD1 or TRBD2 (5 bases each). CDR1 is SGDLS and CDR2 is YYNGEE in the germline V gene. This CDR3 has 16 amino acids. Trimming removed 0 bases from V and 10 bases from J, with 20 bases in between. The CDR3 sequence: CASSVDGTPDAIEQFF. The CDR3 nucleotides are TGTGCCAGCAGCGTAGACGGGACCCCCGACGCAATAGAGCAGTTCTTC.

This sequence joins TRBV5-6 and TRBJ2-3, with unresolved D. From germline, CDR1 is SGHDT and CDR2 YYEEEE. The CDR3 runs 13 residues. Trimming stripped 4 bases from V and 3 bases from J, with 9 bases between. The CDR3 coding sequence is TGTGCCAGCAGCGCAATAGGTACAGATACGCAGTATTTT. Translation: CASSAIGTDTQYF.

The rearrangement uses TRBV19 and TRBJ2-7; either TRBD1 or TRBD2 may supply D (6 bases each). This CDR3 spans 15 amino acids. Germline CDR1 and CDR2: LNHDA and SQIVND (reference sequence). V was shortened by 5 bases and J by 3 bases, with 17 bases between the two germline ends. CDR3 amino acids: CASSPLLRGLYEQYF. In DNA, the CDR3 is TGTGCCAGTAGTCCCCTCCTCCGGGGGCTCTACGAGCAGTACTTC.

V and J are TRBV5-1 and TRBJ2-3; 7 bases match TRBD2. CDR1 and CDR2 (germline): SGHRS, YFSETQ. The length of the CDR3 is 17 residues. V shed 0 bases and J 6 bases; nucleotides not matched to a gene: 13. CDR3 amino acids: CASSLEGQRDRADTQYF. The DNA of the CDR3 is TGCGCCAGCAGCTTGGAGGGCCAGCGGGATAGGGCCGATACGCAGTATTTT.

The CDR3 DNA reads as TGTGCCAGCAGTGTCAAGCAGGGTGCCACTGAAGCTTTCTTT. It specifies CASSVKQGATEAFF. V usage is TRBV2 and J usage is TRBJ1-1, with D perhaps matching TRBD1 (5 bases). CDR3 size: 14 residues. Germline V lookup: CDR1 SNHLY, CDR2 FYNNEI. Between the trimmed V and J ends, which lost 4 bases and 4 bases, there was a span of 13 bases. Together with reference TRBV2 and TRBJ1-1, the CDR3 gives the full variable domain: EPEVTQTPSHQVTQMGQEVILRCVPISNHLYFYWYRQILGQKVEFLVSFYNNEISEKSEIFDDQFSVERPDGSNFTLKIRSTKLEDSAMYFCASSVKQGATEAFFGQGTRLTVV.

The J gene is TRBJ2-2, the V gene TRBV10-3, with 7 positions matching TRBD1. In germline, CDR1 is ENHRY, CDR2 SYGVKD. The J segment lost 5 bases and the V segment lost 3 bases, leaving 0 bases of the junction unmatched. This CDR3 has 13 residues. The CDR3 coding sequence is TGTGCCATCAGTGACAGGGGGACCGGGGAGCTGTTTTTT. It specifies CAISDRGTGELFF.

The DNA of the CDR3 is TGCAGCGTTGACCGTGAAGCTTTCTTT. This sequence encodes CSVDREAFF. This chain connects TRBV29-1 to TRBJ1-1, with D uncertain. The germline gives CDR1 SQVTM, CDR2 ANQGSEA. The CDR3 contains 9 residues. Trimming took 3 bases from V and 7 from J, leaving 3 bases between them. The whole variable domain, remainder taken from reference TRBV29-1 and TRBJ1-1, is SAVISQKPSRDICQRGTSLTIQCQVDSQVTMMFWYRQQPGQSLTLIATANQGSEATYESGFVIDKFPISRPNLTFSTLTVSNMSPEDSSIYLCSVDREAFFGQGTRLTVV.

This chain uses TRBV2 with TRBJ2-7, with 8 positions matching TRBD2. Per the germline V gene, CDR1 is SNHLY and CDR2 is FYNNEI. The junction had 11 bases not matched to a gene; V was cut back by 2 bases and J by 5 bases. The CDR3 totals 16 residues. The CDR3 DNA reads as TGTGCCAGCAGTGAAACTCGGGAGGGCCATCGGAACGAGCAGTACTTC. Translating it yields CASSETREGHRNEQYF.